This is a list of T cell receptor beta chains from one sample in a study of vaccination and CD4 T cells after COVID-19. TCRdb fed the PCR reads into MiXCR, producing one record per CDR3 protein. The sample consists of some 25,000 distinct CDR3 sequences, about 40% of them appearing once. Their recognized antigens are unknown. What was sequenced was CD4+ T cells from blood, cultured in vitro. The receptors were sampled from a human donor who had recovered from COVID-19. Each CDR3 is given with its conserved first and last residue. The D gene is left open where the match is weak. Size is stated for part of the rows, as once, few or many counts, or as a class when the clone is expanded.

v_gene,j_gene,abundance,d_gene,CDR3nt,CDR3aa
TRBV20-1,TRBJ1-1,few,-,TGCAGTGCTAGCCCGACCCAGACAGTATCGAACACTGAAGCTTTCTTT,CSASPTQTVSNTEAFF
TRBV7-9,TRBJ1-2,few,TRBD1,TGTGCCAGCAGCTTAGTGGACAGGACAGGGTGGGGCTACACCTTC,CASSLVDRTGWGYTF
TRBV6-5,TRBJ2-7,few,-,TGTGCCAGCAGTTTAAACGGGAACACAGGGGAGCAGTACTTC,CASSLNGNTGEQYF
TRBV10-3,TRBJ1-4,-,-,TGTGCCATCAGGGGACTGGGAAGTAATGAAAAACTGTTTTTT,CAIRGLGSNEKLFF
TRBV19,TRBJ1-1,-,-,TGTGCCAGTAGTATAGATATGGCCAGGCTTGAAGCTTTCTTT,CASSIDMARLEAFF
TRBV2,TRBJ2-7,-,TRBD2,TGTGCCAGCAATCGACTAGCGGGGTATTCCTACGAGCAGTACTTC,CASNRLAGYSYEQYF
TRBV28,TRBJ1-6,few,-,TGTGCCAGCAGAGGTGTTAGGAGTTCACCCCTCCACTTT,CASRGVRSSPLHF
TRBV4-1,TRBJ2-7,-,TRBD2,TGCGCCAGCAGCCAAGATGGGGCGGGACTATTGGGAGAGCAGTACTTC,CASSQDGAGLLGEQYF
TRBV6-1,TRBJ1-2,few,-,TGTGCCAGCACCCTCGTGGGGGGTGACTATGGCTACACCTTC,CASTLVGGDYGYTF
TRBV7-9,TRBJ2-3,few,-,TGTGCCAGCAGCTTAGATCGCCGGGGGGATACGCAGTATTTT,CASSLDRRGDTQYF
TRBV20-1,TRBJ2-1,-,-,TGCAGTGCTAGATACGGGGCCTCCCCCTACAATGAGCAGTTCTTC,CSARYGASPYNEQFF
TRBV5-1,TRBJ1-6,-,-,TGCGCCAGCAGCTTGGCAGCGGGCAATTCACCCCTCCACTTT,CASSLAAGNSPLHF
TRBV12-3/TRBV12-4,TRBJ2-1,-,-,TGTGCCAGCACCCTGACAGGAGGTCACAATGAGCAGTTCTTC,CASTLTGGHNEQFF
TRBV7-9,TRBJ2-1,-,TRBD2,TGTGCCAGCAGCTTAGCACTTGGTCTCGCGGGAGGTACCTACAATGAGCAGTTCTTC,CASSLALGLAGGTYNEQFF
TRBV7-9,TRBJ2-3,few,TRBD2,TGTGCCAGCACCCGTAGCGGGAGTCAAAATACGCAGTATTTT,CASTRSGSQNTQYF
TRBV11-1,TRBJ1-2,-,TRBD1,TGTGCCAGCAGCTTACTTGTAGGACAGGATGGCTACACCTTC,CASSLLVGQDGYTF
TRBV6-5,TRBJ2-3,-,-,TGTGCCAGCAGTTCCCTATTGGGTACGCAGTATTTT,CASSSLLGTQYF
TRBV10-3,TRBJ2-3,-,-,TGTGCCATCAGCCCCGGAGGGTCTAGCACAGATACGCAGTATTTT,CAISPGGSSTDTQYF
TRBV4-2,TRBJ2-3,few,TRBD2,TGTGCCAGCAGCCAAGAGGGCGGGAGGTGGGCAGATACGCAGTATTTT,CASSQEGGRWADTQYF
TRBV6-1,TRBJ2-7,few,TRBD1,TGTGCCAGCAGACCTAGACAGGGGTTCTACGAGCAGTACTTC,CASRPRQGFYEQYF
TRBV6-1,TRBJ2-2,-,-,TGTGCCAGCAGTCAGGGTAACGGGGAGCTGTTTTTT,CASSQGNGELFF
TRBV6-1,TRBJ1-1,-,-,TGTGCCAGCAGTGAAATGGGGGTGATGAACACTGAAGCTTTCTTT,CASSEMGVMNTEAFF
TRBV6-1,TRBJ1-2,-,TRBD1,TGTGCCAGCAGGGCACAGGGGACCTATGGCTACACCTTC,CASRAQGTYGYTF
TRBV11-3,TRBJ2-5,-,-,TGTGCCAGCAGCTTTCCGCAGGGTTACGAGACCCAGTACTTC,CASSFPQGYETQYF
TRBV5-1,TRBJ1-2,-,TRBD1,TGCGCCAGCAGCTCTAGCCCGGGACAGGGGAGTGAAGGCTACACCTTC,CASSSSPGQGSEGYTF
TRBV6-1,TRBJ2-2,-,-,TGTGCCAGCTCACCTGGCCGACTGAACACCGGGGAGCTGTTTTTT,CASSPGRLNTGELFF
TRBV28,TRBJ2-7,-,TRBD2,TGTGCCAGCAGTACAGGACTGAAGCGGGGACCCTACGAGCAGTACTTC,CASSTGLKRGPYEQYF
TRBV19,TRBJ2-7,-,-,TGTGCCAGTAGTATCGGGACCCAGACCTACGAGCAGTACTTC,CASSIGTQTYEQYF
TRBV28,TRBJ2-2,-,TRBD1,TGTGCCTACCAGGGACAGGGGGGCACCGGGGAGCTGTTTTTT,CAYQGQGGTGELFF
TRBV2,TRBJ2-2,-,-,TGTGCCAGCAATCCCCGGATACGAGACAGGCCACGGAACACCGGGGAGCTGTTTTTT,CASNPRIRDRPRNTGELFF
TRBV6-2/TRBV6-3,TRBJ2-2,-,TRBD2,TGTGCCAGCAGTAAGGGACTAGCGGGAGGCACCGGGGAGCTGTTTTTT,CASSKGLAGGTGELFF
TRBV6-1,TRBJ1-5,-,-,TGTGCCAGCAGTGATATTGGGCCCCAGCATTTT,CASSDIGPQHF
TRBV11-2,TRBJ1-1,few,-,TGTGCCAGCAGCTTAAGTGTGGGTAAAGCTTTCTTT,CASSLSVGKAFF
TRBV20-1,TRBJ2-7,-,TRBD2,TGCAGTGCTAGAGCAAGGCGGCCTAGCGGGGGGGCATCCTACGAGCAGTACTTC,CSARARRPSGGASYEQYF
TRBV6-1,TRBJ1-1,few,-,TGTGCCAGCAGGCCACAGGTGGTTTACACTGAAGCTTTCTTT,CASRPQVVYTEAFF
TRBV19,TRBJ1-5,medium-sized,-,TGTGCCAGTAAAGGCAGAGATAGCAATCAGCCCCAGCATTTT,CASKGRDSNQPQHF
TRBV20-1,TRBJ1-2,-,TRBD1,TGCAGTGCTAGGGGGACAGGGGGCAACTCTAACTATGGCTACACCTTC,CSARGTGGNSNYGYTF
TRBV10-1,TRBJ2-3,-,TRBD2,TGCGCCAGCTTACGACTAGCTTGCACAGATACGCAGTATTTT,CASLRLACTDTQYF
TRBV11-3,TRBJ2-3,-,-,TGTGCCAGCAGCTTAGATCTGGGGGGGGGCGAGACAGATACGCAGTATTTT,CASSLDLGGGETDTQYF
TRBV6-2/TRBV6-3,TRBJ1-2,-,TRBD1,TGTGCCAGCAGGGACAGGGGGAATAATGGCTACACCTTC,CASRDRGNNGYTF
TRBV2,TRBJ1-2,-,-,TGTGCCAGCAGTCCAGGGAGAACTAACTATGGCTACACCTTC,CASSPGRTNYGYTF
TRBV12-5,TRBJ2-1,once,-,TGTGCAGCAGGGGTGGGTTACGATGAGCAGCTCTTC,CAAGVGYDEQLF
TRBV6-2/TRBV6-3,TRBJ1-1,few,-,TGTGCCAGCATTGACACGGCCTCTTCGCCTGAAGCTTTCTTT,CASIDTASSPEAFF
TRBV4-2,TRBJ2-7,-,-,TGTGCCAGCTCCCAAGGCAGGGCGGTCCACTTC,CASSQGRAVHF
TRBV6-2/TRBV6-3,TRBJ2-5,-,-,TGTGCCAGCACCCAATACCGGCGCCAAGAGACCCAGTACTTC,CASTQYRRQETQYF
TRBV20-1,TRBJ2-1,-,TRBD1,TGCAGTGCCGACAGGGGTTATGAGCAGTTCTTC,CSADRGYEQFF
TRBV7-7,TRBJ2-7,-,-,TGTGCTAGCAGCTTAGCAGGAACCTACGAGCAGTACTTC,CASSLAGTYEQYF
TRBV11-2,TRBJ2-7,-,-,TGTGCCAGCAGCTTAAATTGGTCCTACGAGCTGTACTTC,CASSLNWSYELYF
TRBV20-1,TRBJ1-5,-,-,TGCAGTGCTAAGGGGAATCAGCCCCAGCATTTT,CSAKGNQPQHF
TRBV29-1,TRBJ1-1,-,-,TGCAGTATAAGGTTGAACACTGAAGCTTTCTTT,CSIRLNTEAFF
TRBV5-1,TRBJ2-7,-,TRBD2,TGCGCCAGCACTAGCGGGGGGCCCCTAGTCGAGCAGTACTTC,CASTSGGPLVEQYF
TRBV5-4,TRBJ2-3,-,TRBD1,TGTGCCAGCGGAGAGACAGGGGTGGCAGATACGCAGTATTTT,CASGETGVADTQYF
TRBV20-1,TRBJ1-5,-,-,TGCAGTGCTAACTCCGGTAGGACCCAGCATTTT,CSANSGRTQHF
TRBV7-9,TRBJ1-1,-,-,TGTGCCAGCTCCAGCGCGAACACTGAAGCTTTCTTT,CASSSANTEAFF
TRBV7-3,TRBJ2-2,few,TRBD1,TGTGCCAGCAGCGTTCAGGGGGCACGGAACACCGGGGAGCTGTTTTTT,CASSVQGARNTGELFF